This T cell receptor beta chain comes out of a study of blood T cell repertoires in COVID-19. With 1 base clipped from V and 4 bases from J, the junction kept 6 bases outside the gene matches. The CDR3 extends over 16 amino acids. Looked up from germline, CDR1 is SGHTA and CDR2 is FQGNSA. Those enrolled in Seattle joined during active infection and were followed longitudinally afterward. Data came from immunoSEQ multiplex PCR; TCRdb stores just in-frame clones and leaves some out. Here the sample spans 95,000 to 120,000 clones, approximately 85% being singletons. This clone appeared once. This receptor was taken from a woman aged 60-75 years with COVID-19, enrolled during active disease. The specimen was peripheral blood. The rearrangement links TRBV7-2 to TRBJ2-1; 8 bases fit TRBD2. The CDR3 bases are TGTGCCAGCAGCTTAGTTCGGGGGGGGCAATACAATGAGCAGTTCTTC. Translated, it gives CASSLVRGGQYNEQFF.